These 23 T cell receptor beta chains were all obtained from the same sample, sequenced in a study of PD-1 and CTLA-4 blockade in melanoma (dated by TCRdb to the early 2020s). Preparation of the library involved the immunoSEQ multiplex PCR assay. Held by TCRdb, this immuneACCESS table contains in-frame sequences only and omits some clones. Under half of the omission traces to an unresolved V gene where checked; the cause of the rest is unknown. This sample comprises about 16,000 clones, 65% to 85% of them detected only once. Of the sample, roughly 15% falls within the top ten clones. Here the sequenced sample was CD8+ T cells from peripheral blood, taken before anti-PD-1 treatment. The source of these receptors is a human donor with melanoma.

The chain links TRBV27 to TRBJ2-7; D is undetermined. V gave up 2 bases and J gave up 1 base, with 9 bases separating them. The germline V gene has CDR1 MNHEY and CDR2 SMNVEV (reference sequence). The CDR3 runs 14 residues. CDR3 in amino acids: CASSLSGPSYEQYF. The CDR3, as DNA: TGTGCCAGCAGTTTAAGTGGTCCGTCCTACGAGCAGTACTTC.

The chain is built from TRBV9 and TRBJ1-2, with no clear D. There are 15 residues in the CDR3. Germline loops: CDR1 SGDLS, CDR2 YYNGEE. The V end was cut by 0 bases, the J end by 3 bases, with 12 bases between. The CDR3 DNA follows: TGTGCCAGCAGCGTAGTCGGCTCCACCGACTATGGCTACACCTTC. Amino acids: CASSVVGSTDYGYTF. The complete variable domain, with remaining parts taken from reference TRBV9 and TRBJ1-2, reads DSGVTQTPKHLITATGQRVTLRCSPRSGDLSVYWYQQSLDQGLQFLIQYYNGEERAKGNILERFSAQQFPDLHSELNLSSLELGDSALYFCASSVVGSTDYGYTFGSGTRLTVV.

The chain uses TRBV5-6 and TRBJ1-6; D unclear. Trimming removed 4 bases from V and 2 bases from J, with 13 bases in between. Germline lookup yields CDR1 SGHDT and CDR2 YYEEEE. CDR3 length: 16 amino acids. CDR3 nucleotides: TGTGCCAGCAGCCCTCGTCGGGATCCCTATAATTCACCCCTCCACTTT. It yields the protein CASSPRRDPYNSPLHF.

The chain combines TRBV6-5 with TRBJ2-1, with a possible D match to TRBD1 (6 bases). Trimming pared 5 bases from V and 8 bases from J, leaving 13 bases between. The germline gives CDR1 MNHEY, CDR2 SVGAGI. The CDR3 is 13 amino acids. The DNA of the CDR3 is TGTGCCAGCAGTACCAGGGGTCGCGATGAGCAGTTCTTC. Its protein is CASSTRGRDEQFF.

The gene calls are TRBV3-1 (or the pseudogene TRBV3-2) and TRBJ1-2; no clear D. V was trimmed by 0 bases and J by 1 base, leaving 9 bases between them. The CDR3 spans 15 residues. Germline-derived CDR1 and CDR2 are LGHDT and YNNKEL (reference sequence). This CDR3 is CASSQEPRSNYGYTF. CDR3 bases: TGTGCCAGCAGCCAAGAACCCCGGAGTAACTATGGCTACACCTTC.

This chain uses TRBV5-5 with TRBJ2-2; the D gene is possibly TRBD2 (5 bases). This CDR3 region has 20 residues. The V and J ends lost 0 bases and 6 bases respectively, with 27 bases between them. Per the germline V gene, CDR1 is SGHKS and CDR2 is YYEKEE (reference sequence). The CDR3 loop reads CASSLEVSLIHLAQAGELFF. Here the CDR3 DNA reads TGTGCCAGCAGCTTGGAAGTATCTCTAATACACCTAGCCCAAGCCGGGGAGCTGTTTTTT.

V is TRBV7-4 and J is TRBJ1-2; D may be TRBD1 (5 bases). Per the germline V gene, CDR1 is SGHVT and CDR2 is SQSDAQ. V was trimmed by 5 bases and J by 8 bases, leaving 15 bases between them. The CDR3 is 13 amino acids. DNA of the CDR3: TGTGCCAGCAGCCCGGGGCCCGTTCGGGGCTACACCTTC. Encoded protein: CASSPGPVRGYTF. The variable domain in full, with the rest retrieved from reference TRBV7-4 and TRBJ1-2, is GAGVSQSPRYKVAKRGRDVALRCDSISGHVTLYWYRQTLGQGSEVLTYSQSDAQRDKSGRPSGRFSAERPERSVSTLKIQRTEQGDSAVYLCASSPGPVRGYTFGSGTRLTVV.

This chain uses TRBV7-9 with TRBJ2-7; D perhaps matches TRBD2 (6 bases). V dropped 4 bases and J dropped 3 bases, with 22 bases sitting between them. CDR1 is SEHNR, CDR2 FQNEAQ, per germline (reference sequence). The CDR3 covers 17 residues. The CDR3 DNA is TGTGCCAGCAGCTCCAGGGACGGACCAAGGGGAGGCTACGAGCAGTACTTC. This encodes CASSSRDGPRGGYEQYF.

V usage is TRBV7-6 and J usage is TRBJ1-1; D is uncertain. Trimming removed 3 bases at V and 1 base at J, with 12 bases between. The CDR3 sequence is 15 residues long. The germline gives CDR1 SGHVS, CDR2 FNYEAQ. The CDR3 spells CASSLVGVANTEAFF. For the CDR3, the DNA is TGTGCCAGCAGCTTGGTCGGGGTCGCGAACACTGAAGCTTTCTTT. Full variable domain (missing parts from reference TRBV7-6 and TRBJ1-1): GAGVSQSPRYKVTKRGQDVALRCDPISGHVSLYWYRQALGQGPEFLTYFNYEAQQDKSGLPNDRFSAERPEGSISTLTIQRTEQRDSAMYRCASSLVGVANTEAFFGQGTRLTVV.

The V gene is TRBV27, the J gene TRBJ2-4; perhaps D is TRBD1 or TRBD2 (5 bases each). Germline V CDR1 and CDR2: MNHEY, SMNVEV (reference sequence). Trimming removed 5 bases from V and 2 bases from J, with 16 bases in between. The CDR3 spans 16 residues. The CDR3 here is CASSPGKGPTKNIQYF. CDR3 nucleotides: TGTGCCAGCAGTCCGGGGAAGGGACCTACCAAAAACATTCAGTACTTC.

The chain uses TRBV24-1 and TRBJ1-1; 7 nucleotides line up with TRBD1. With 8 bases clipped from V and 4 bases from J, the junction kept 6 bases outside the gene matches. CDR1 and CDR2 (germline): KGHDR, SFDVKD. The CDR3 spans 13 residues. DNA of the CDR3: TGTGCCACCAATGCAGGGGGAGGCACTGAAGCTTTCTTT. This sequence encodes CATNAGGGTEAFF.

This chain's CDR3 is CASSFTGTSRGDEQFF. CDR3 nucleotide sequence: TGTGCCAGCAGTTTCACCGGGACTAGCAGGGGCGATGAGCAGTTCTTC. The V call is TRBV6-5, the J call TRBJ2-1; 9 bases align to TRBD2. The junction had 12 bases not matched to a gene; V was cut back by 4 bases and J by 8 bases. This CDR3 has 16 residues. Looked up from germline, CDR1 is MNHEY and CDR2 is SVGAGI.

The chain combines TRBV6-2 or TRBV6-3 with TRBJ2-1; TRBD1 is a possible D gene (5 bases). The CDR3 contains 14 residues. V was shortened by 2 bases and J by 8 bases, with 13 bases between the two germline ends. Germline loops: CDR1 MNHEY, CDR2 SVGEGT. The CDR3 is CASSYAGQRDEQFF. As DNA, the CDR3 is TGTGCCAGCAGTTACGCCGGACAAAGGGATGAGCAGTTCTTC.

The V gene is TRBV7-9, the J gene TRBJ2-4; no clear D. Trimming removed 5 bases at V and 8 bases at J, with 13 bases between. Germline CDR1 is SEHNR and CDR2 is FQNEAQ (reference sequence). This CDR3 spans 13 amino acids. In DNA, the CDR3 is TGTGCCAGCAGCGCTTTAAAGTGGGACATTCAGTACTTC. Protein sequence: CASSALKWDIQYF.

This clone was recorded once. The V and J genes are TRBV19 and TRBJ2-1; 11 positions match TRBD2. The germline V gene has CDR1 LNHDA and CDR2 SQIVND (reference sequence). The J segment lost 7 bases and the V segment lost 2 bases, leaving 4 bases of the junction unmatched. This CDR3 comprises 15 residues. Here the CDR3 reads CASSILAGGGNEQFF. The CDR3 DNA sequence: TGTGCCAGTAGTATACTAGCGGGGGGAGGGAATGAGCAGTTCTTC.

The chain is built from TRBV7-6 and TRBJ1-1; D is uncertain. V shed 7 bases and J shed 8 bases, with 17 bases lying between them. This CDR3 region has 13 residues. Germline CDR1 reads SGHVS; CDR2 reads FNYEAQ. The DNA for the CDR3 is TGTGCCAGCACCACAACTCCGGGCCAAGAAGCTTTCTTT. It yields the protein CASTTTPGQEAFF.

This chain joins TRBV7-9 and TRBJ2-7; weak D call: TRBD2 (6 bases). The germline CDR1 and CDR2 sequences are SEHNR and FQNEAQ (reference sequence). This CDR3 region has 11 residues. Trimming left V 3 bases short and J 10 bases short, with 10 bases between. CDR3 amino acids: CASSFREIQYF. Written as DNA, the CDR3 is TGTGCCAGCAGCTTTCGGGAGATACAGTACTTC.

The rearrangement links TRBV29-1 to TRBJ1-1, with 7 bases aligning to TRBD1. Germline V CDR1 and CDR2: SQVTM, ANQGSEA. This CDR3 has 13 residues. The J segment lost 0 bases and the V segment lost 4 bases, leaving 2 bases of the junction unmatched. Written as DNA, the CDR3 is TGCAGCGTTGGCGACAGGGTGAACACTGAAGCTTTCTTT. Translated: CSVGDRVNTEAFF.

The chain employs TRBV3-1 (or the pseudogene TRBV3-2) and TRBJ2-3; 8 bases align to TRBD2. The trim removed 2 bases at V and 1 base at J, leaving 17 bases unmatched. Germline V gene data show CDR1 as LGHDT and CDR2 as YNNKEL (reference sequence). The CDR3 extends over 20 amino acids. The CDR3 sequence: CASSQMLGTREGRGTDTQYF. The CDR3 bases are TGTGCCAGCAGCCAAATGTTGGGGACTAGAGAGGGTCGGGGCACAGATACGCAGTATTTT.

This chain uses TRBV10-3 with TRBJ1-4, with no clear D. Germline lookup yields CDR1 ENHRY and CDR2 SYGVKD. Trimming cost V 11 bases and J 4 bases, with 14 bases left between them. The CDR3 spans 13 residues. In nucleotides, the CDR3 is TGTGCCGCCCGGACGGACCTTAATGAAAAACTGTTTTTT. This encodes CAARTDLNEKLFF.

The chain links TRBV12-3 or TRBV12-4 to TRBJ2-3; no definite D call. V lost 0 bases to trimming and J lost 2 bases, with 3 bases between them. The CDR3 loop spans 13 amino acids. The CDR3 is CASSLAITDTQYF. Written as DNA, the CDR3 is TGTGCCAGCAGTTTAGCGATCACAGATACGCAGTATTTT.

The chain joins TRBV3-1 (or the pseudogene TRBV3-2) to TRBJ1-3, with D maybe TRBD1 (5 bases). V lost 6 bases and J lost 0, with 12 bases in between. This CDR3 comprises 15 residues. CDR1 is LGHDT, CDR2 YNNKEL, per germline (reference sequence). The chain's CDR3 is CASRGTGISGNTIYF. Here the CDR3 DNA reads TGTGCCAGCAGGGGGACGGGGATCTCTGGAAACACCATATATTTT.

V gene TRBV27 combines with J gene TRBJ2-1, with 7 bases lining up with TRBD2. This CDR3 comprises 15 residues. The J segment lost 4 bases and the V segment lost 5 bases, leaving 8 bases of the junction unmatched. Germline lookup yields CDR1 MNHEY and CDR2 SMNVEV (reference sequence). The CDR3: CASSGLAGVYNEQFF. CDR3 in DNA: TGTGCCAGCAGTGGCCTGGCGGGGGTATACAATGAGCAGTTCTTC.